This T cell receptor beta chain emerged from a study of T-cell reconstitution after alpha-beta-depleted transplantation in children (dated by TCRdb to about 2016). Study-wide context: T-cell immune reconstitution after TCRalphabeta/CD19-depleted allogeneic hematopoietic cell transplantation in children was quantitatively tracked in the study by means of TCR repertoire profiling. General conclusions and limits of the study: In some patients, high TCRbeta diversity at day 60 was attributed to recipient T cells and intrathymic progenitors that had survived conditioning. The frequencies of hyperexpanded clones fell over the following months, and after one year, T-cell counts and TCRbeta diversity were mostly attributed to newly produced T cells. About two months after transplant, the apparently early recovery of alphabetaT-cell counts reportedly depended on just several hundred clones that had expanded rapidly and came from non-depleted graft cells.

This sample's treatment or condition label indicates: allogeneic hematopoietic cell transplantation with graft depleted of TCRalphabeta T cells and CD19 B cells. Transplant recipients were children who received TCRalphabeta/CD19-depleted allogeneic hematopoietic cell grafts. Library generation was performed with PCR. The sequencer listed for this sample is Illumina HiSeq 2500. To normalize quantification of the TCRbeta repertoire, the TCR libraries were built with molecular barcoding that relied on unique molecular identifiers. Clones were called with MiXCR by TCRdb after fastp trimmed the public reads at Q25, and only in-frame beta chains were retained. Identical CDR3 protein sequences are pooled into one entry, listed with their most common genes and DNA. This sample has 550,000 to 600,000 distinct CDR3 sequences in its table, and roughly 23% of those were observed once. The ten largest make up roughly 13% of the sample.

In regard to this clonotype: Its antigen remains undetermined. No base quality values were provided; no much bigger clone lies one nucleotide off.

The germline V gene specifies SGHAT as CDR1 and FQNNGV as CDR2. From the cysteine up to the phenylalanine, the CDR3 has a length of 16 residues. The kept DNA is CDR3 alone, 48 bases in frame from the first base. Relative to germline, V is missing 5 bases and J is missing 6 bases, with 11 bases of the junction outside any gene match. The clonotype comes from a boy less than two years old who had a stem cell transplant for acute myeloid leukemia, so the T cells may come from the graft donor. The rearrangement combines TRBV11-2 with TRBJ2-1; the junction holds 9 bases that match TRBD1. The sample was PBMCs, mostly from graft donor cells, taken 360 days after TCRalphabeta/CD19-depleted stem cell transplant. The sequenced DNA is TGTGCCAGCAGCCCGGCCCGGGGACAGGGAATCAATGAGCAGTTCTTC. The resulting protein is CASSPARGQGINEQFF.